The source of this T cell receptor (beta chain) is a study of blood T cell repertoires in COVID-19. Trimming removed 6 bases from V and 5 bases from J, with 29 bases in between. There are 19 residues in the CDR3. Germline values: CDR1 LGHDT, CDR2 YNNKEL (reference sequence). Across about two dozen US areas, participants ranged in age from roughly 18 to 89 years. Cohort 3 recovery required two negative PCRs, clearance, or symptom resolution. Per the authors' pipeline: Amplification with reference gene primers provided the estimates of nucleated cell counts. Here immunoSEQ multiplex PCR was the method, and the copy in TCRdb shows in-frame clones only, minus some. From that table come the V and J calls and clone size; the DNA was used to work out D and trimming. The table includes approximately 250,000 clones, approximately 90% detected once.

Sequenced sample: PBMCs or T cells enriched from blood (not recorded which). This sequence joins TRBV3-1 (or the pseudogene TRBV3-2) and TRBJ2-1; D not certain. The TCR comes from a woman younger than 45 who had recovered from COVID-19. This chain's CDR3 is CASREWQRIGSHPNNEQFF. CDR3 coding DNA: TGTGCCAGCAGGGAGTGGCAGCGAATAGGTAGCCATCCTAACAATGAGCAGTTCTTC.